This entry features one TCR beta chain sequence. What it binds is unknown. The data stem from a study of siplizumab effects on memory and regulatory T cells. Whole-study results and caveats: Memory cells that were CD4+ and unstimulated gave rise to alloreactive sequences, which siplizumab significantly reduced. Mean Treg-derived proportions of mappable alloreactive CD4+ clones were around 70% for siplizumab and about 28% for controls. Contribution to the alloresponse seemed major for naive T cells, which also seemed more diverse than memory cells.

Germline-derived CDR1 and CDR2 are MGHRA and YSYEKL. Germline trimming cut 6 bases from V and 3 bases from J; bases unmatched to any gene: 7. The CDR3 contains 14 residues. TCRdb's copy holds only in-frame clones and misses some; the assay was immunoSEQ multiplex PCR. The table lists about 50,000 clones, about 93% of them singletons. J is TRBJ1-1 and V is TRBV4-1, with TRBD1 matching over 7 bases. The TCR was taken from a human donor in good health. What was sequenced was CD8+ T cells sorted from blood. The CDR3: CASRSGGRYTEAFF. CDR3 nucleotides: TGCGCCAGCAGATCAGGGGGAAGGTACACTGAAGCTTTCTTT.